The entry below gives a single T cell receptor (beta chain) sequence along with its context. Its specificity is not known. The treatment was: roughly 19 received Ad26.COV2.S at low or high dose, single or two shots; 5 received placebo; per-sample allocation not given. After the first vaccine or placebo injection, samples were drawn on day 63. Only in-frame clones appear in the TCRdb table, and some are missing; sequencing was by immunoSEQ multiplex PCR. The sample includes over 400,000 clones, around 92% of them seen just once. The entry originates in a study of Ad26.COV2.S vaccination and SARS-CoV-2 variants. As for the study in general: Participants got Ad26.COV2.S intramuscularly, once or twice 56 days apart.

Overall study results and limits: Responses of spike-specific T cells (both CD8+ and CD4+) reportedly showed substantial breadth after vaccination. Breadth and depth estimates from TCRs may understate total T cell responses. Spike-specific TCR breadth in vaccine recipients exceeded that seen in placebo recipients.

CDR1 SGHDT and CDR2 YYEEEE come from the germline V gene. The CDR3 is 13 amino acids. V lost 3 bases and J lost 6, with 10 bases in between. The chain carries TRBV5-6 and TRBJ2-1; D is ambiguous. The sequence derives from a person between 18 and 65 years old who received the Ad26.COV2.S COVID-19 vaccine or a placebo. Source: peripheral blood, taken in a trial of Ad26.COV2.S vaccine versus placebo. The CDR3 protein is CASSSDRRNEQFF. The CDR3 DNA sequence: TGTGCCAGCAGCTCAGATCGGCGCAATGAGCAGTTCTTC.